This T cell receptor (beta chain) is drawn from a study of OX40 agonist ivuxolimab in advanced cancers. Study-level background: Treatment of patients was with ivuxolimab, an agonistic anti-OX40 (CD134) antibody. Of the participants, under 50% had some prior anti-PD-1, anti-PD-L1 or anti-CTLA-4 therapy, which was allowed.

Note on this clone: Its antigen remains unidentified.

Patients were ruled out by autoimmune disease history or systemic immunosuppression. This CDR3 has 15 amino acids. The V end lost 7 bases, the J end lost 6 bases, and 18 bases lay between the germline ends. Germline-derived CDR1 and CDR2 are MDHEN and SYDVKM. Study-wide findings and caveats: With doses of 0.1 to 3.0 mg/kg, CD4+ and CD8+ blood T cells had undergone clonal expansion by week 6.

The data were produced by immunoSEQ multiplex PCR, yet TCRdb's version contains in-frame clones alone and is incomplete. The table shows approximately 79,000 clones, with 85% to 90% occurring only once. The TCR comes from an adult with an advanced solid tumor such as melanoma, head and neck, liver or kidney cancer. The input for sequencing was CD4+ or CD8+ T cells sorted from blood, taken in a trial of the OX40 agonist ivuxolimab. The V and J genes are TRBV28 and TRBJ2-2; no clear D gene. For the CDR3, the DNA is TGTGCCAGCACTCCCTTCCGCAGGTTCGCCGGGGAGCTGTTTTTT. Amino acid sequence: CASTPFRRFAGELFF. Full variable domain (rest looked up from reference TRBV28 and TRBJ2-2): DVKVTQSSRYLVKRTGEKVFLECVQDMDHENMFWYRQDPGLGLRLIYFSYDVKMKEKGDIPEGYSVSREKKERFSLILESASTNQTSMYLCASTPFRRFAGELFFGEGSRLTVL.